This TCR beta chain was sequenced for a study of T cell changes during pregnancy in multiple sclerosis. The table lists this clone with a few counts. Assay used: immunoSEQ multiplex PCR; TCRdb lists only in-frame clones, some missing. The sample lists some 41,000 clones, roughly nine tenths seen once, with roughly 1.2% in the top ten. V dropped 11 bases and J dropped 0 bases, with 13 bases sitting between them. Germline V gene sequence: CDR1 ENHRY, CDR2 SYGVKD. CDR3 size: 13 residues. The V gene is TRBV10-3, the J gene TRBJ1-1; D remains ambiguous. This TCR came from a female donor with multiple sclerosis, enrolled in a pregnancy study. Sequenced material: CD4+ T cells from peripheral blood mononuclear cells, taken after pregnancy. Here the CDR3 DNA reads TGTGCCTCCGGGAGGACCATGAACACTGAAGCTTTCTTT. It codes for CASGRTMNTEAFF.